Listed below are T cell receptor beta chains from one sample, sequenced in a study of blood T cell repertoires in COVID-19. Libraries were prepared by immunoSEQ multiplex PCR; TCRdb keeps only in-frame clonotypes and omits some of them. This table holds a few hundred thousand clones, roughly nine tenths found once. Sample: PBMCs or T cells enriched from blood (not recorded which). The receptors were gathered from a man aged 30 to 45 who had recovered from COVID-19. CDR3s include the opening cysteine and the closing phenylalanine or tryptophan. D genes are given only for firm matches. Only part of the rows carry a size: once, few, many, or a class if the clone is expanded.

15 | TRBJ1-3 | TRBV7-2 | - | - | TGTGCCAGCAGCTTCCACAGGAGCTCTGGAAACACCATATATTTT | CASSFHRSSGNTIYF
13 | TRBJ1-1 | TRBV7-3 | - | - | TGTGCCAGCAGCCTAACAATTTCGGGGGAGGCTTTCTTT | CASSLTISGEAFF
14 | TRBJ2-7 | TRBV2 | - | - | TGTGCCAGCAGGAAGGGGGACGGAGCCTACGAGCAGTACTTC | CASRKGDGAYEQYF
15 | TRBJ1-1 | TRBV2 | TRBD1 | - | TGTGCCAGCTTTTATCCACAGGGGGCGAACACTGAAGCTTTCTTT | CASFYPQGANTEAFF
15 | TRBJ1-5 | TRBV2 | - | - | TGTGCCAGCAGCCCCCCTGAGGCGGGGGATCAGCCCCAGCATTTT | CASSPPEAGDQPQHF
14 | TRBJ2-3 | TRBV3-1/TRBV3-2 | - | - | TGTGCCAGCAGCCCCCAGGGGAGCACAGATACGCAGTATTTT | CASSPQGSTDTQYF
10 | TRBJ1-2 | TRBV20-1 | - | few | TGCAGTGCTAGCGCCAGGGACTACACCTTC | CSASARDYTF
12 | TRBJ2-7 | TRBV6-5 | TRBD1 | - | TGTGCCACAGGGGGCCCGGGGTACGAGCAGTACTTC | CATGGPGYEQYF
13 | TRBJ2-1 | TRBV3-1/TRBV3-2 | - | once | TGTGCCAGCAAGATAGGGGAAGACAATGAGCAGTTCTTC | CASKIGEDNEQFF
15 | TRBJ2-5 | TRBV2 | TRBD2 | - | TGTGCCAGCAGTGAAGTCGGACTAGCGCAAGAGACCCAGTACTTC | CASSEVGLAQETQYF
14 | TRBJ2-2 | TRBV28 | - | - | TGTGCCAGCTTTCGACAGTCGAACACCGGGGAGCTGTTTTTT | CASFRQSNTGELFF
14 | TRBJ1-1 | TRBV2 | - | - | TGTGCCAGCAGTCTGGCGGCTATGAACACTGAAGCTTTCTTT | CASSLAAMNTEAFF
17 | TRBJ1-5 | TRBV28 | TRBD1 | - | TGTGCCAGCAGACAGGGTTGGACAGGGCATAGCAATCAGCCCCAGCATTTT | CASRQGWTGHSNQPQHF
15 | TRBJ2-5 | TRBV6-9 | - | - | TGTGCCAGCAGTTTCGGACAGACGTACCAAGAGACCCAGTACTTC | CASSFGQTYQETQYF
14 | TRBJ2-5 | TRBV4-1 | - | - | TGCGCCAGCAGCCAAGATGCGGGTGGGGAGACCCAGTACTTC | CASSQDAGGETQYF